This entry lists 14 T cell receptor beta chains sequenced from one sample in a study of blood T cells in healthy people across ages. A J-beta primer mix and a sample-barcoded 5' primer were used in a second PCR of about 7 to 12 cycles. TCRdb processed the 5' RACE reads anew with MiXCR; each CDR3 protein has one entry. The data contain fewer than 2 million distinct CDR3 sequences, about two fifths of them singletons. The sequenced material came from blood. All receptors derive from a human donor in good health.

V is TRBV20-1 and J is TRBJ2-7; D may be TRBD1 or TRBD2 (6 bases each). CDR1 is DFQATT, CDR2 SNEGSKA, per germline (reference sequence). CDR3 length equals 12 residues. With 5 bases removed from V and 3 bases from J, the gap between germline ends came to 11 bases. The CDR3 DNA sequence: TGCAGTGCTTACAGGGACTTCTACGAGCAGTACTTC. Translating gives CSAYRDFYEQYF.

The rearrangement links TRBV7-8 to TRBJ1-1, with D possibly being TRBD1 (6 bases). CDR3 length: 16 amino acids. CDR1 is SGHVS and CDR2 is FQNEAQ in the germline V gene. V gave up 5 bases and J gave up 3 bases, with 19 bases separating them. CDR3 amino acids: CASSLPRRGAYTEAFF. DNA for the CDR3: TGTGCCAGCAGCCTTCCCCGGCGGGGGGCTTACACTGAAGCTTTCTTT.

V is TRBV10-3 and J is TRBJ1-4, with 7 positions matching TRBD1. Germline trimming cut 3 bases from V and 7 bases from J; bases unmatched to any gene: 8. CDR1 ENHRY and CDR2 SYGVKD come from the germline V gene. The CDR3 consists of 15 residues. The CDR3 reads CAISDPGTEFEKLFF. CDR3 nucleotides: TGTGCCATCAGTGACCCCGGGACAGAGTTTGAAAAACTGTTTTTT.

The chain is built from TRBV7-2 and TRBJ2-4, with D possibly matching TRBD2 (7 bases). The end of the DNA is better explained by TRBJ2-7, so the J call may be wrong. This CDR3 has 18 amino acids. Germline CDR1 reads SGHTA; CDR2 reads FQGNSA. The CDR3 bases are TGTGCCAGCAGCTTACGAGTCAGTGCGGGGGCCTTCTCCTACGAGCAGTACGTC. As protein: CASSLRVSAGAFSYEQYV.

The rearrangement uses TRBV3-1 and TRBJ2-3, with 8 bases matching TRBD2. The CDR3 runs 15 residues. The J segment lost 0 bases and the V segment lost 4 bases, leaving 3 bases of the junction unmatched. The germline gives CDR1 LGHDT, CDR2 YNNKEL (reference sequence). This chain's CDR3 is CASSPQRESTDTQYF. The DNA of the CDR3 is TGTGCCAGCAGCCCCCAGCGGGAGAGCACAGATACGCAGTATTTT.

This clonotype was observed a handful of times. The rearrangement uses TRBV4-1 and TRBJ2-2; possibly TRBD1 for D (5 bases). V lost 2 bases and J 0 bases, leaving 16 bases between the germline ends. The CDR3 consists of 18 residues. Germline values: CDR1 MGHRA, CDR2 YSYEKL. This CDR3 is CASSQTYLGRANTGELFF. CDR3 in DNA: TGCGCCAGCAGCCAAACCTACTTGGGCAGGGCGAACACCGGGGAGCTGTTTTTT.

V and J are TRBV28 and TRBJ2-4; D uncertain. Germline CDR1 MDHEN, CDR2 SYDVKM. The CDR3 is 14 amino acids. The V and J ends lost 5 bases and 6 bases respectively, with 14 bases between them. The CDR3 protein is CASSRYTKINIQYF. Here the CDR3 DNA reads TGTGCCAGCAGTCGCTATACGAAAATAAACATTCAGTACTTC.

V gene TRBV12-3 or TRBV12-4 combines with J gene TRBJ2-5, with 10 nucleotides matching TRBD2. CDR3 length: 17 amino acids. V was pared by 5 bases and J by 0 bases, with 9 bases of the junction left unmatched. Here the CDR3 DNA reads TGTGCCAGCAGTGCTAGCGGGGGCCGCCTTTACCAAGAGACCCAGTACTTC. Its translation is CASSASGGRLYQETQYF.

This clonotype is a singleton in its sample. The chain links TRBV7-9 to TRBJ1-5; TRBD1 agrees at 7 bases. The CDR3 has 19 amino acids. V lost 2 bases, J lost 2 bases, and 15 bases stayed unmatched. The germline V gene encodes CDR1 SEHNR and CDR2 FQNEAQ (reference sequence). The CDR3 loop is CASSLHRQGGGYGNQPQHF. The CDR3 bases are TGTGCCAGCAGCTTACATCGACAGGGAGGCGGCTATGGCAATCAGCCCCAGCATTTT.

This clonotype was counted between two and nine times. The chain has TRBV9 and TRBJ1-2, with D unclear. In germline, CDR1 is SGDLS, CDR2 YYNGEE. Between the trimmed V and J ends, which lost 5 bases and 1 base, there was a span of 12 bases. The CDR3 runs 14 residues. Here the CDR3 DNA reads TGTGCCAGCAGGGTTGACCGAAATAACTATGGCTACACCTTC. Translation: CASRVDRNNYGYTF.

The chain uses TRBV5-6 and TRBJ2-7; the D gene is possibly TRBD2 (6 bases). Trimming shortened V by 3 bases and J by 5 bases, and 18 bases separated the two germline ends. In germline, CDR1 is SGHDT, CDR2 YYEEEE. The length of the CDR3 is 15 residues. DNA of the CDR3: TGTGCCAGCAGCTCCACATTGGGGGGTACCAACGAGCAGTACTTC. Translation: CASSSTLGGTNEQYF.

This sequence joins TRBV29-1 and TRBJ2-5; TRBD1 might be the D (6 bases). From germline, CDR1 is SQVTM and CDR2 ANQGSEA. The CDR3 loop spans 14 amino acids. Trimming took 1 base from V and 2 from J, leaving 11 bases between them. The CDR3 reads CSVEGTAKQETQYF. The CDR3 nucleotides are TGCAGCGTTGAAGGGACAGCCAAACAAGAGACCCAGTACTTC.

This clonotype was recorded a few times. Its ends do not fully match the called genes, so a read error is possible. The chain links TRBV5-1 to TRBJ1-2, with 7 bases lining up with TRBD1. The germline V gene encodes CDR1 SGHRS and CDR2 YFSETQ. The CDR3 has 12 residues. The CDR3 protein is CASSLETGGYTF. CDR3 nucleotide sequence: TGTGCCAGCAGCTTAGAGACAGGGGGCTACACCTTC.

The genes are TRBV27 and TRBJ2-7, with D possibly TRBD2 on 6 matching bases. Germline V gene lookup returns CDR1 MNHEY and CDR2 SMNVEV (reference sequence). Between the trimmed V and J ends, which lost 2 bases and 0 bases, there was a span of 14 bases. This CDR3 is built from 16 residues. The CDR3 DNA is TGTGCCAGCAGTTTACAGCGGGCCGGAGTCTCCTACGAGCAGTACTTC. Protein product: CASSLQRAGVSYEQYF.